This passage covers 6 T cell receptor beta chains from one sample sequenced in a study of response to subunit inactivated influenza vaccine (dated by TCRdb to between 2017 and 2018). The method was RT-PCR. Sequencing took place on an Illumina HiSeq 2500. TCRdb reprocessing: public reads trimmed at Q25 with fastp, clones called with MiXCR, in-frame beta chains kept. Each entry merges the rows of one CDR3 protein and shows their most common DNA and genes. Here the sample has some 500,000 distinct CDR3 sequences; roughly 13% occur a single time. The ten largest clones represent about an eighth of the sample. The time point label on this specimen signifies: 45 days after influenza vaccine administration. The input for sequencing was PBMCs from blood, taken around seven weeks after vaccination. These receptors all come from a man aged 50 or older who received an inactivated influenza vaccine. Donor details come from another sample of the same person, matched by shared clones.

This clonotype occurred a few times. V is TRBV20-1 and J is TRBJ2-1; D not certain. Trimming took 5 bases from V and 8 from J, leaving 13 bases between them. The CDR3 is made up of 12 amino acids. Per the germline V gene, CDR1 is DFQATT and CDR2 is SNEGSKA (reference sequence). The CDR3 is CSAGKSVDEQFF. The CDR3 nucleotides read TGCAGTGCTGGGAAGAGTGTCGATGAGCAGTTCTTC.

This clonotype has just a few counts. CDR3 in amino acids: CASSYMGQHSYEQYF. For the CDR3, the DNA is TGTGCCAGCAGTTACATGGGGCAGCACTCCTACGAGCAGTACTTC. The chain carries TRBV6-2 or TRBV6-3 and TRBJ2-7; perhaps TRBD1 as D (5 bases). V lost 2 bases to trimming and J lost 0 bases, with 11 bases between them. This CDR3 spans 15 amino acids. The germline gives CDR1 MNHEY, CDR2 SVGEGT.

This clonotype has just a few counts. The V call is TRBV3-1, the J call TRBJ1-2; 10 bases are a match to TRBD1. Germline V CDR1 and CDR2: LGHDT, YNNKEL (reference sequence). The CDR3 spans 16 residues. V lost 6 bases to trimming and J lost 4 bases; unmatched junction nucleotides: 11. The CDR3 region has the DNA TGTGCCAGCAGGACCGCAGCGGGACAGGGGCGCTATGGCTACACCTTC. Protein sequence: CASRTAAGQGRYGYTF.

This clonotype was seen a handful of times. A junction end diverges from the germline sequence, so it may reflect a read error. CDR3 loop: CASSSRTGGSHEQYF. CDR3 sequence (DNA): TGTGCCAGCAGTTCCAGGACAGGGGGCTCCCACGAGCAGTACTTC. The genes are TRBV12-3 or TRBV12-4 and TRBJ2-7, with 11 positions matching TRBD1. CDR3 length equals 15 residues.

This clonotype was recorded a few times. The chain is built from TRBV12-3 or TRBV12-4 and TRBJ2-1, with TRBD2 matching over 12 bases. The V and J ends lost 3 bases and 8 bases, in that order; junction bases with no gene match: 5. The CDR3 contains 15 residues. CDR3 protein: CASSFLAGGPHEQFF. The CDR3 DNA sequence: TGTGCCAGCAGTTTCCTAGCGGGGGGGCCCCATGAGCAGTTCTTC.

V and J are TRBV12-3 or TRBV12-4 and TRBJ2-7, with 12 positions matching TRBD2. Trimming removed 2 bases from V and 6 bases from J; junction bases left unmatched: 5. The CDR3 sequence is 15 residues long. The CDR3 bases are TGTGCCAGCAGTTTAATTGGACTAGCGGGAAGCGAGCAGTACTTC. Encoded protein: CASSLIGLAGSEQYF.